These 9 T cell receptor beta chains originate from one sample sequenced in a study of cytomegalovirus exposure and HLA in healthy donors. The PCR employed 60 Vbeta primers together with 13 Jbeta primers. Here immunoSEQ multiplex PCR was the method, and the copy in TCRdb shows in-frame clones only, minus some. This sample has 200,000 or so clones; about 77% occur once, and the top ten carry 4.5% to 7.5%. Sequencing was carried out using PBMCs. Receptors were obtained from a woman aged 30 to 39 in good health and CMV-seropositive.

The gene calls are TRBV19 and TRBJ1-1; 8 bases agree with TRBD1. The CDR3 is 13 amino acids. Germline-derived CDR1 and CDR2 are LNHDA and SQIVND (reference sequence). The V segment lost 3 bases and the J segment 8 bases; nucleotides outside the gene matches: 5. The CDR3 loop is CASSIARDREAFF. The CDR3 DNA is TGTGCCAGTAGTATTGCCCGGGACAGGGAAGCTTTCTTT.

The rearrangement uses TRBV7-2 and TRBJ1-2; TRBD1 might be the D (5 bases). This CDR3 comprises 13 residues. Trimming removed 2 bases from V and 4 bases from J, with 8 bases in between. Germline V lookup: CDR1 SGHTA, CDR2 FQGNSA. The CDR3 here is CASSLSGIYGYTF. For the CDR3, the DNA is TGTGCCAGCAGCTTATCAGGGATCTATGGCTACACCTTC.

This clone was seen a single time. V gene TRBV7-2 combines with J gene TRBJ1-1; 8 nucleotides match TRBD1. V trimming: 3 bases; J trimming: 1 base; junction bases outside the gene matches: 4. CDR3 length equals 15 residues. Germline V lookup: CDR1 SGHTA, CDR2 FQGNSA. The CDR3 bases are TGTGCCAGCAGCTTCCGGGACAGGACGAACACTGAAGCTTTCTTT. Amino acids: CASSFRDRTNTEAFF.

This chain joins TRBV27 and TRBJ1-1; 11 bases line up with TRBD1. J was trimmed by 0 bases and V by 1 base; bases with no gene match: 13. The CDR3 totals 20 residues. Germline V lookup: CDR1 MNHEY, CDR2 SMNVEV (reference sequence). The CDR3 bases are TGTGCCAGCAGTTTATTGGGTTTGACCGGGACAGGGGGGATGAACACTGAAGCTTTCTTT. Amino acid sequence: CASSLLGLTGTGGMNTEAFF.

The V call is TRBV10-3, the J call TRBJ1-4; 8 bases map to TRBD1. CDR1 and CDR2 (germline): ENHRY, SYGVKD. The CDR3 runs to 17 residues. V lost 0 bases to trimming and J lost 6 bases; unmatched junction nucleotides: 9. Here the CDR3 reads CAISESGMDRVDEKLFF. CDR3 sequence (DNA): TGTGCCATCAGTGAGTCGGGGATGGACAGGGTGGATGAAAAACTGTTTTTT.

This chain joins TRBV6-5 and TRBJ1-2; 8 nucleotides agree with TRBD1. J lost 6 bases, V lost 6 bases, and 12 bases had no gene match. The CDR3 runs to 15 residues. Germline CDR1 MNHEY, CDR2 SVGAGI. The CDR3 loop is CASRPTQGAGNGYTF. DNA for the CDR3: TGTGCCAGCAGACCAACTCAGGGGGCGGGGAATGGCTACACCTTC.

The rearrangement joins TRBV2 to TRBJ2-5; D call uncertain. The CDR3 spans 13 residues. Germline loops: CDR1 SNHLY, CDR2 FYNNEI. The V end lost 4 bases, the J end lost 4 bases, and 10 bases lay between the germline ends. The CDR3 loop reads CASSVGQLETQYF. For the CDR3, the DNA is TGTGCCAGCAGTGTTGGCCAGTTAGAGACCCAGTACTTC.

CDR3 sequence: CASSLGVPPGLREWRQFF. For the CDR3, the DNA is TGTGCCAGCAGCCTAGGGGTCCCCCCGGGACTTCGAGAGTGGAGGCAGTTCTTC. The rearrangement uses TRBV7-9 and TRBJ2-1, with D possibly being TRBD2 (6 bases). Germline CDR1 SEHNR, CDR2 FQNEAQ (reference sequence). CDR3 length: 18 amino acids. V lost 5 bases, J lost 12 bases, and 32 bases lay in between.

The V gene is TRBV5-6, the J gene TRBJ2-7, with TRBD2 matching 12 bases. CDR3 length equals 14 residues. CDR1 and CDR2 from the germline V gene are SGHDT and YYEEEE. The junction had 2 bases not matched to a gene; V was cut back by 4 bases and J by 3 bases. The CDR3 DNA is TGTGCCAGCAGCATGACTAGCGGGAGCTACGAGCAGTACTTC. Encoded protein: CASSMTSGSYEQYF.